This TCR beta chain was identified in a study of T-cell memory formation after mild COVID-19. This clonotype turned up a few times. In TCRdb, the 5' RACE reads were re-called with MiXCR into one record per CDR3 protein. The table shows fewer than 650,000 distinct CDR3 sequences, with roughly 22% occurring only once. What was sequenced was PBMCs or a T cell subset sorted from them (not recorded which). This receptor was taken from an adult woman who had mild COVID-19 (a few samples of this study predate the infection). Cell type and time point are not known.

DNA for the CDR3: TGCGCCAGCAGGGTGGACGATGGCTACACCTTC. Translated: CASRVDDGYTF. The chain combines TRBV5-1 with TRBJ1-2; no definite D call. The germline gives CDR1 SGHRS, CDR2 YFSETQ. The CDR3 is made up of 11 amino acids. Trimming took off 5 bases at V and 6 bases at J, with 8 bases between the two ends. The full variable domain, its missing parts supplied by reference TRBV5-1 and TRBJ1-2, is KAGVTQTPRYLIKTRGQQVTLSCSPISGHRSVSWYQQTPGQGLQFLFEYFSETQRNKGNFPGRFSGRQFSNSRSEMNVSTLELGDSALYLCASRVDDGYTFGSGTRLTVV.